This T cell receptor beta chain derives from a study of blood T cell repertoires in COVID-19. Study information: Sources were T cells, B-cell-depleted T cells, or PBMCs; the material itself was cDNA or gDNA.

Germline CDR1 is SGHTA and CDR2 is FQGTGA. Trimming took 4 bases from V and 4 from J, leaving 12 bases between them. This CDR3 spans 14 amino acids. Produced via immunoSEQ multiplex PCR; TCRdb's table is partial and in-frame only. The table lists around 80,000 clones, 82% of them singletons. This clone was counted a few times. The origin of this receptor is a human donor in a cohort sampled during active COVID-19. Sequencing used peripheral blood. The J gene is TRBJ2-3, the V gene TRBV7-3, with D possibly being TRBD2 (5 bases). The CDR3 DNA follows: TGTGCCAGCAGCTACGGAGGATTTGCAGATACGCAGTATTTT. Protein: CASSYGGFADTQYF.